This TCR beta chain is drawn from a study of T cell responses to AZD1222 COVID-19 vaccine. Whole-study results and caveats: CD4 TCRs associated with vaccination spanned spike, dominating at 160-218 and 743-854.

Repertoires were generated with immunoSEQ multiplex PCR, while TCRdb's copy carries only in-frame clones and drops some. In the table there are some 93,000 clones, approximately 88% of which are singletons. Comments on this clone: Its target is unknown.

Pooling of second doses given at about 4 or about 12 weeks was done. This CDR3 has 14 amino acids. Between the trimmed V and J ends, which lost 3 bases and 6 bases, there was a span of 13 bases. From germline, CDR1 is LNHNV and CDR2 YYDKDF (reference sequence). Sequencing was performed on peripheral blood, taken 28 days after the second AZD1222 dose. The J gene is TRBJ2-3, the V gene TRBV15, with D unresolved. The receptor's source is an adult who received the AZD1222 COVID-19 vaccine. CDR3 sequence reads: CATSREEESDTQYF. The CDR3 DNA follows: TGTGCCACCAGCAGGGAAGAGGAGTCTGATACGCAGTATTTT.